The following is a T cell receptor (beta chain) sequence with its context. V was pared by 1 base and J by 7 bases, with 2 bases of the junction left unmatched. CDR3 length: 14 amino acids. Germline V gene lookup returns CDR1 LGHNA and CDR2 YSLEER. Treatment here: randomized to nivolumab then ipilimumab (arm A) or the reverse (arm B). No patient had prior DNA-damaging chemotherapy. From thawed PBMCs, live CD3+CD8+ cells negative for CD19 and CD56 were sorted. These data are taken from a study of sequential checkpoint blockade in melanoma. As for the study in general: Randomization was 1:1 between first-line nivolumab→ipilimumab and ipilimumab→nivolumab. Each arm's sequence ended with maintenance nivolumab.

Sequenced by immunoSEQ multiplex PCR; TCRdb stores in-frame clones only, minus some. The data show approximately 13,000 clones, with more than 70% seen just once and approximately 52% held by the top ten. Sequencing used CD8+ T cells sorted from blood (inferred from file names), obtained from a patient given nivolumab and ipilimumab in sequence. The chain has TRBV4-3 and TRBJ2-4, with 9 bases aligning to TRBD1. The origin of this receptor is a human patient with melanoma. Some clones in this sample may be carry-over from other donors' samples. The DNA of the CDR3 is TGCGCCAGCAGCCAAGTGGGGACAGGGAACATTCAGTACTTC. Amino acid sequence: CASSQVGTGNIQYF.